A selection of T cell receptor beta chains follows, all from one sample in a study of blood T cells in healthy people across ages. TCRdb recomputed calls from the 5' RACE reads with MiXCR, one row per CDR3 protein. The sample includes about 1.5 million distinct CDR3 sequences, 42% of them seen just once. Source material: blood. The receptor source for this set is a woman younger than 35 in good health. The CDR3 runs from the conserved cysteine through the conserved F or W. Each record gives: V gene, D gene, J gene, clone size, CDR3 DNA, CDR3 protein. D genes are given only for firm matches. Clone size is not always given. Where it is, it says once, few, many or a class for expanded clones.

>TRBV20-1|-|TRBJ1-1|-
TGCAGTGCTAGACCGGGGACTGAAGCTTTCTTT
CSARPGTEAFF
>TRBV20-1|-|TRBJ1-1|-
TGCAGTGCTCTCGAAGGGTGGAGGAACACTGAAGCTTTCTTT
CSALEGWRNTEAFF
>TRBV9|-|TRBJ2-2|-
TGTGCCAGCAGCGTTAGAGGGTCTAGCAGCACCGGGGAGCTGTTTTTT
CASSVRGSSSTGELFF
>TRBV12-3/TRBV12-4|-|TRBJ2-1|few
TGTGCCAGCAGTTTCGAGGGGGCCTACAATGAGCAGTTCTTC
CASSFEGAYNEQFF
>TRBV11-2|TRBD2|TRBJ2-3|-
TGTGCCAGCAGCCCCCCTCCACTAGCGGGAGCCCGGGATACGCAGTATTTT
CASSPPPLAGARDTQYF
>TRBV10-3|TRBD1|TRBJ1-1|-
TGTGCCATCAGGGGTTCTTCGGCAGGGGGCGAAGCTTTCTTT
CAIRGSSAGGEAFF
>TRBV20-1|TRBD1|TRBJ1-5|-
TGCAGTGCAATGACAGGGGGCGAGGGTCAGCCCCGGCATTTT
CSAMTGGEGQPRHF
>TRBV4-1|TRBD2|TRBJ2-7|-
TGCGCCAGCAGCCGCCAAAGCGGGGACTACGAGCAGTACTTC
CASSRQSGDYEQYF
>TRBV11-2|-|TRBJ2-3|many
TGTGCCAGCAGCCCCCCTTTCACAGATACGCAGTATTTT
CASSPPFTDTQYF
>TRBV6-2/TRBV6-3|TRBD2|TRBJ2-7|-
TGTGCCAGCAGCCTACGTACTGGCGGGGGGCCCCCCTCCTACGAGCAGTACTTC
CASSLRTGGGPPSYEQYF
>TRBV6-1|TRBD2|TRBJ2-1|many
TGTGCCAGCAGATGGACTAGCGGGAATACCCCCTACAATGAGCAGTTCTTC
CASRWTSGNTPYNEQFF
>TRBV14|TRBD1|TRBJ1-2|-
TGTGCCAGCAGCCCCCGACAGGGGCGAAATGGCTACACCTTC
CASSPRQGRNGYTF
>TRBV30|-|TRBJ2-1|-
TGTGCCTGGGCAGCAAAGGGGACGGATGAGCAGTTCTTC
CAWAAKGTDEQFF
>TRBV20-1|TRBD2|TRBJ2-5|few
TGCAGTGCTAGTAGAGTAGCGGGGTTTCAAGAGACCCAGTACTTC
CSASRVAGFQETQYF
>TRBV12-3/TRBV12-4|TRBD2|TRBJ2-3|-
TGTGCCAGCAGTTTATTCGGGACTAGCGATTACCTAAGAGATACGCAGTATTTT
CASSLFGTSDYLRDTQYF
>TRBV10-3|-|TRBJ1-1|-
TGTGCCATCAGCTCTAGCGGTGAAGCTTTCTTT
CAISSSGEAFF
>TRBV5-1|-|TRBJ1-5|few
TGCGCCAGCAGCTTGGGGGATTATCAGGCCCAGCCCCAGCATTTT
CASSLGDYQAQPQHF
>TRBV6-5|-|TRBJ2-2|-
TGTGCCAGCATGCCGTTGGCAGGGGTCCCCGGGGAGCTGTTTTTT
CASMPLAGVPGELFF
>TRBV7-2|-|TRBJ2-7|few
TGTGCCAGCAGCTTAGCAAAATCCCCCACTAGAACCTACGAGCAGTACTTC
CASSLAKSPTRTYEQYF
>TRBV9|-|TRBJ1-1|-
TGTGCCAGCACCCCTAGGGGGGGGTCCACTGAAGCTTTCTTT
CASTPRGGSTEAFF
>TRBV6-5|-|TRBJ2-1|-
TGTGCCAGCAGTTATTCGCGAGATTACAATGAGCAGTTCTTC
CASSYSRDYNEQFF
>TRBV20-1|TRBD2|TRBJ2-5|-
TGCAGTGCCTCGGGACTAGCTAGGGGAGAGACCCAGTACTTC
CSASGLARGETQYF
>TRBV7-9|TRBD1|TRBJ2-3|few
TGTGCCAGCAGCTTAGGGACCCGACAGGGGGCGGATACGCAGTATTTT
CASSLGTRQGADTQYF
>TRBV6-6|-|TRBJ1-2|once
TGTGCCAGCACGGCAGGCATAGCTAACTATGGCTACACCTTC
CASTAGIANYGYTF
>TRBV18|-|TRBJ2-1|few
TGTGCCAGCTCACCACCGTCGACAGAGCAGTTCTTC
CASSPPSTEQFF
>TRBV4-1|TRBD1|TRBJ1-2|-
TGCGCCAGCAGCCAAGAGAGGACAGGGGCTTTTGGCTACACCTTC
CASSQERTGAFGYTF
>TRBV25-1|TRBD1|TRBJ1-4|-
TGTGCCAGCAGTCCCCAGGGACAGGGTATGAAAGAAAAACTGTTTTTT
CASSPQGQGMKEKLFF
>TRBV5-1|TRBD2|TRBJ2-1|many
TGCGCCAGCAGCAGGACTAGCGGGAGTCTCGGTGAGCAGTTCTTC
CASSRTSGSLGEQFF
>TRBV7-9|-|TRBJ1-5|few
TGTGCCAGCGGGCAGGCCCATCAGCCCCAGCATTTT
CASGQAHQPQHF
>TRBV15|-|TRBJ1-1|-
TGTGCCACCAGCGGGGCAGGGGTGAACACTGAAGCTTTCTTT
CATSGAGVNTEAFF
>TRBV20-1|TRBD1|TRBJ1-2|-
TGCAGTGCTAGAGATCCCAGTCAGGGGGGGTCTAACTATGGCTACACCTTC
CSARDPSQGGSNYGYTF
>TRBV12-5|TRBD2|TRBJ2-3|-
TGTGCTATAAGTAGCGGGGGGCTCACAGATACGCAGTATTTT
CAISSGGLTDTQYF
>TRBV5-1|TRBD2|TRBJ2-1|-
TGCGCCAGCACCTTAATCGCGGGAGGGCAAGATGAGCAGTTCTTC
CASTLIAGGQDEQFF
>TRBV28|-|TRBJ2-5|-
TGTGCCAGCGCGTATGACGCTTACAATGAGCAGTACTTC
CASAYDAYNEQYF
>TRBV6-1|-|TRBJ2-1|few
TGTGCCAGCTGCCGGGCTGGTAATGAGCAGTTCTTC
CASCRAGNEQFF
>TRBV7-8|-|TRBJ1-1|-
TGTGCCAGCAGCTTAGCATTGGGGAACACTCAAGCTTTCTTT
CASSLALGNTQAFF
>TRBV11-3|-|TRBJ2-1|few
TGTGCCAGCAGGTTAGAAAACTCGGATCAGTTCTTC
CASRLENSDQFF
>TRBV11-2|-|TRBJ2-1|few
TGTGCCAGCAGCTTTATGATAGCGGCCTACAATGAGCAGTTCTTC
CASSFMIAAYNEQFF
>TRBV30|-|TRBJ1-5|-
TGTGCCTGGAGTGTACTAGGGGTTAATCAGCCCCAGCATTTT
CAWSVLGVNQPQHF
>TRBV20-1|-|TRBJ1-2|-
TGCAGTGCTACCCGATCAGGGGAACGTGGCTACACCTTC
CSATRSGERGYTF
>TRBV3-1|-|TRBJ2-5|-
TGTGCCAGCAGCCAAGATCATGCAGGGAGGTCCCAGTACTTC
CASSQDHAGRSQYF
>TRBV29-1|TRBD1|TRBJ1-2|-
TGCAGCGTTGAGGAGAGACAGGGCTCCTATGGCTACACCTTC
CSVEERQGSYGYTF
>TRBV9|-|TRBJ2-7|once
TGTGCCAGCAGCGTAGAAGGTTACAATGAGCAGTACTTC
CASSVEGYNEQYF
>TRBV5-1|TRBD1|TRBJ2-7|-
TGCGCCAGCAGCACCGGGACAGGGGGGGCCTACGAGCAGTACTTC
CASSTGTGGAYEQYF
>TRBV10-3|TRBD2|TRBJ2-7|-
TGTGCCATCAGTTCGGGGACTAACGACTACGAGCAGTACTTC
CAISSGTNDYEQYF